The present TCR beta chain was sequenced within a study of radiotherapy plus CTLA-4 blockade in lung cancer (dated by TCRdb to the late 2010s). About the full investigation: Objective responses were observed in approximately 19% of enrolled patients, and disease control was achieved in roughly 30%. Results and caveats for the whole study, not just this receptor: After treatment with radiotherapy and ipilimumab, TCR clones that came from tumors expanded in the peripheral blood. The strongest predictors of response were reported to be early dynamic shifts in blood T cell clones along with a rise in serum interferon-beta following radiation.

This clone was seen many times. The antigen it recognizes is unknown. No quality values exist for individual bases; no much larger clone is one base distant. The CDR1 and CDR2 encoded by the germline V gene are LGHNA and YSLEER. The junction shows trimming of 0 bases on V and 1 base on J, plus 6 bases between the germline ends. Taken from cysteine to phenylalanine, the CDR3 has 14 residues. The read is trimmed to its CDR3 DNA, 42 bases read in frame from base 1. In this study, focal radiation therapy paired with CTLA-4 blockade (ipilimumab) was tested in patients who had chemo-refractory metastatic non-small-cell lung cancer. Library construction relied on the immunoSEQ multiplex PCR assay. TCRdb took this table from immuneACCESS and kept in-frame rearrangements with V and J called. Such tables lack part of the clones; where checked against another copy, unresolved V genes explain under half of the gap, and the rest is unexplained. Counted in this sample were 85,000 to 90,000 clones; approximately 79% of them appeared once. In total, the top ten clones hold around 15% of the sample.

This TCR was recovered from a human donor with non-small cell lung cancer that progressed on radiotherapy plus ipilimumab. The sequencing here drew on peripheral blood, taken from a patient treated with radiotherapy plus ipilimumab. The chain is made from TRBV4-3 and TRBJ1-1; the D segment cannot be called with confidence. The base sequence is TGCGCCAGCAGCCAAGATCTGGGGAACACTGAAGCTTTCTTT. Its coded protein is CASSQDLGNTEAFF.